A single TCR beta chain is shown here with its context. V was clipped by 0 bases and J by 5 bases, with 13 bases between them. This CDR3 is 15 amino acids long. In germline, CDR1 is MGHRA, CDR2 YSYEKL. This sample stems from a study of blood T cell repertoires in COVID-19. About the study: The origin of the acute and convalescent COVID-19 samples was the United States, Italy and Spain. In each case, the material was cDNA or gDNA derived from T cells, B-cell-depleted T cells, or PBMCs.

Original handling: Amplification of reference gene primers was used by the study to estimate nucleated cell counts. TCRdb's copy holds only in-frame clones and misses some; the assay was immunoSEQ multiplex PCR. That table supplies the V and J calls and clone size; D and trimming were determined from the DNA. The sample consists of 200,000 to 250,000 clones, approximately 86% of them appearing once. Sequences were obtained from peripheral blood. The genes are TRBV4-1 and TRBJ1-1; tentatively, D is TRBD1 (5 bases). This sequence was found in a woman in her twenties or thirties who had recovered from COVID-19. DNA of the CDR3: TGCGCCAGCAGCCAAGATTCCGCAGGGATGACTGAAGCTTTCTTT. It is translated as CASSQDSAGMTEAFF.